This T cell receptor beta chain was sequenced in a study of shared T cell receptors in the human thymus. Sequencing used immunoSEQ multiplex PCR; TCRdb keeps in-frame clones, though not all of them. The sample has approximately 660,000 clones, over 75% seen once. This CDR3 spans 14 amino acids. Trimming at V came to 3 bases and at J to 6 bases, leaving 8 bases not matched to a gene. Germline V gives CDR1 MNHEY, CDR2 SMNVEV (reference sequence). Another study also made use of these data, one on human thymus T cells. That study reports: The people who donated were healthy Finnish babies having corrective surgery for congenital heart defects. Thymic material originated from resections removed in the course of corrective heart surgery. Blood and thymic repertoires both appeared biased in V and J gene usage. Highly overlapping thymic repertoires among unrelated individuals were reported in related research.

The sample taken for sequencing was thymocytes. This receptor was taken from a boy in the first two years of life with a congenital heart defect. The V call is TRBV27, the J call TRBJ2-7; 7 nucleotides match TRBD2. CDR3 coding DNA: TGTGCCAGCAGTTTGGGGGAGGGCAGTGGCGAGCAGTACTTC. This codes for CASSLGEGSGEQYF.